Below, 18 T cell receptor beta chains from the same sample are listed, as sequenced in a study of cytomegalovirus exposure and HLA in healthy donors. The primer mix had 60 Vbeta and 13 Jbeta primers. Only in-frame clones appear in the TCRdb table, and some are missing; sequencing was by immunoSEQ multiplex PCR. The data show some 130,000 clones, 76% seen once. The sample taken for sequencing was PBMCs. These TCRs come from a female donor in good health and CMV-seropositive.

The V and J genes are TRBV5-5 and TRBJ2-6, with TRBD1 matching over 10 bases. CDR3 length: 18 residues. The V gene's germline CDR1 is SGHKS and CDR2 YYEKEE (reference sequence). Trimming cost V 0 bases and J 2 bases; bases outside gene matches: 5. As DNA, the CDR3 is TGTGCCAGCAGCTTGGTTGGGACAGGGGTCACTGGGGCCAACGTCCTGACTTTC. It specifies CASSLVGTGVTGANVLTF. The complete variable domain, with remaining parts taken from reference TRBV5-5 and TRBJ2-6, reads DAGVTQSPTHLIKTRGQQVTLRCSPISGHKSVSWYQQVLGQGPQFIFQYYEKEERGRGNFPDRFSARQFPNYSSELNVNALLLGDSALYLCASSLVGTGVTGANVLTFGAGSRLTVL.

The chain links TRBV5-6 to TRBJ2-7, with D possibly being TRBD1 (5 bases). The V and J ends lost 3 bases and 5 bases respectively, with 15 bases between them. This CDR3 comprises 14 residues. Germline lookup yields CDR1 SGHDT and CDR2 YYEEEE. The DNA for the CDR3 is TGTGCCAGCAGCTGGGGCGGATCGGGCGACGAGCAGTACTTC. As protein: CASSWGGSGDEQYF.

V usage is TRBV11-2 and J usage is TRBJ2-5; possible D gene TRBD1, 6 bases. This CDR3 has 16 residues. Deletions cut 1 base from V and 4 bases from J, with 16 bases between. Germline assignment: CDR1 SGHAT and CDR2 FQNNGV. The CDR3 DNA follows: TGTGCCAGCAGCTTAGGGGTCCTACAGGGTCGAGAGACCCAGTACTTC. This encodes CASSLGVLQGRETQYF. Drawing the rest from reference TRBV11-2 and TRBJ2-5, the complete variable domain is EAGVAQSPRYKIIEKRQSVAFWCNPISGHATLYWYQQILGQGPKLLIQFQNNGVVDDSQLPKDRFSAERLKGVDSTLKIQPAKLEDSAVYLCASSLGVLQGRETQYFGPGTRLLVL.

The rearrangement joins TRBV19 to TRBJ1-1; 10 bases are shared with TRBD1. After removal of 8 bases from V and 6 bases from J, the junction contained 6 bases not matched to a gene. The CDR3 has 13 residues. The germline V gene encodes CDR1 LNHDA and CDR2 SQIVND (reference sequence). The CDR3 spells CASRDRGQPEAFF. The CDR3, as DNA: TGTGCCAGTCGGGACAGGGGACAACCTGAAGCTTTCTTT.

The genes are TRBV15 and TRBJ2-7; unclear D gene. V lost 1 base, J lost 0 bases, and 4 bases lay in between. CDR1 and CDR2 from the germline V gene are LNHNV and YYDKDF (reference sequence). The CDR3 has 13 residues. The CDR3 reads CATSRVISYEQYF. Written as DNA, the CDR3 is TGTGCCACCAGCAGAGTCATCTCCTACGAGCAGTACTTC.

This chain connects TRBV16 to TRBJ2-1, with 10 bases fitting TRBD2. Germline V gene data show CDR1 as KGHSY and CDR2 as FQNENV. The V and J ends lost 0 bases and 2 bases, in that order; junction bases with no gene match: 4. There are 17 residues in the CDR3. Written as DNA, the CDR3 is TGTGCCAGCAGCCAATCGAGGCTAGCGGGAGCCTACAATGAGCAGTTCTTC. Its translation is CASSQSRLAGAYNEQFF.

With respect to this clone: Other nucleotide sequences from this sample produce the same CDR3. The genes are TRBV9 and TRBJ1-1, with 7 bases lining up with TRBD1. Germline CDR1 reads SGDLS; CDR2 reads YYNGEE. The CDR3 totals 14 residues. V lost 3 bases and J lost 1; bases outside the gene matches: 3. CDR3 in amino acids: CASSADRANTEAFF. The CDR3 DNA reads as TGTGCCAGCAGCGCAGACAGGGCGAACACTGAAGCTTTCTTT.

The chain links TRBV5-4 to TRBJ2-2, with TRBD2 matching over 16 bases. This CDR3 is built from 18 residues. Trimming cost V 3 bases and J 7 bases; bases outside gene matches: 9. The germline gives CDR1 SGHNT, CDR2 YYREEE (reference sequence). This chain's CDR3 is CASSSTGTSGRAGGELFF. The CDR3 DNA sequence: TGTGCCAGCAGCTCGACCGGGACTAGCGGGAGGGCCGGCGGGGAGCTGTTTTTT.

V is TRBV5-1 and J is TRBJ1-1, with 9 bases matching TRBD1. V dropped 1 base and J dropped 4; count of bases not matched to a gene: 5. Germline CDR1 is SGHRS and CDR2 is YFSETQ. The CDR3 is 15 residues long. CDR3 loop: CASSLTGTGSTEAFF. The CDR3 DNA reads as TGCGCCAGCAGCTTGACCGGGACAGGGAGCACTGAAGCTTTCTTT.

V usage is TRBV7-6 and J usage is TRBJ1-3, with 7 bases lining up with TRBD1. J lost 9 bases, V lost 1 base, and 3 bases had no gene match. Germline lookup yields CDR1 SGHVS and CDR2 FNYEAQ. This CDR3 region has 13 residues. The CDR3 DNA follows: TGTGCCAGCAGCTTAGGACAGGGAGGCACCATATATTTT. Its protein product is CASSLGQGGTIYF.

The rearrangement joins TRBV6-1 to TRBJ2-1; D gene ambiguous. CDR1 and CDR2 (germline): MNHNS, SASEGT. The length of the CDR3 is 15 residues. V gave up 7 bases and J gave up 5 bases, with 18 bases separating them. CDR3: CASMRAPLIDNEQFF. DNA of the CDR3: TGTGCCAGCATGCGTGCACCGCTTATCGACAATGAGCAGTTCTTC.

J is TRBJ2-7 and V is TRBV7-6; the match to TRBD2 covers 14 bases. The CDR3 contains 20 residues. V shed 0 bases, J shed 3 bases, and the junction held 13 bases outside the gene matches. Per the germline V gene, CDR1 is SGHVS and CDR2 is FNYEAQ. CDR3 sequence: CASSLALGAGTSGSLYEQYF. The DNA of the CDR3 is TGTGCCAGCAGCTTAGCGTTGGGCGCCGGGACTAGCGGGAGTCTCTACGAGCAGTACTTC.

DNA for the CDR3: TGCGCCAGCAGCGTTAGCGGGGGGTCCTACAATGAGCAGTTCTTC. Its protein is CASSVSGGSYNEQFF. This rearrangement joins TRBV10-2 to TRBJ2-1, with 10 bases identical to TRBD2. After removal of 6 bases from V and 1 base from J, the junction contained 3 bases not matched to a gene. The CDR3 has 15 residues. Per the germline V gene, CDR1 is WSHSY and CDR2 is SAAADI.

The chain has TRBV5-4 and TRBJ2-3; TRBD2 agrees at 10 bases. Germline CDR1 is SGHNT and CDR2 is YYREEE (reference sequence). V lost 4 bases, J lost 2 bases, and 7 bases stayed unmatched. This CDR3 comprises 16 residues. The CDR3 DNA reads as TGTGCCAGCAGCCGAAGCGGGAGGGCCTACACAGATACGCAGTATTTT. It codes for CASSRSGRAYTDTQYF. The variable domain in full, completed from reference TRBV5-4 and TRBJ2-3, reads ETGVTQSPTHLIKTRGQQVTLRCSSQSGHNTVSWYQQALGQGPQFIFQYYREEENGRGNFPPRFSGLQFPNYSSELNVNALELDDSALYLCASSRSGRAYTDTQYFGPGTRLTVL.

The chain employs TRBV4-2 and TRBJ2-7; a possible D gene is TRBD1 (5 bases). The CDR3 covers 15 residues. Germline V CDR1 and CDR2: LGHNA, YNFKEQ. With 5 bases removed from V and 4 bases from J, the gap between germline ends came to 18 bases. CDR3 nucleotide sequence: TGTGCCAGCAGCGCCGAGATCACAGGCAGTTACGAGCAGTACTTC. As protein: CASSAEITGSYEQYF.

The sample holds a few counts of this clone. The chain carries TRBV5-1 and TRBJ2-7; D is perhaps TRBD1 (5 bases). V lost 4 bases and J 0 bases, leaving 11 bases between the germline ends. The CDR3 has 14 amino acids. CDR1 and CDR2 (germline): SGHRS, YFSETQ. In nucleotides, the CDR3 is TGCGCCAGCAGCCGAGACAGTTTCTCCTACGAGCAGTACTTC. It encodes CASSRDSFSYEQYF.

The gene calls are TRBV5-6 and TRBJ2-7; 10 positions match TRBD2. Germline V CDR1 and CDR2: SGHDT, YYEEEE. The CDR3 sequence is 15 residues long. V lost 2 bases to trimming and J lost 5 bases; unmatched junction nucleotides: 7. CDR3 nucleotide sequence: TGTGCCAGCAGCTTAAGCGGGAGGGCTACCAACGAGCAGTACTTC. Amino acids: CASSLSGRATNEQYF.

The genes are TRBV2 and TRBJ2-1; perhaps TRBD1 as D (5 bases). The germline V gene encodes CDR1 SNHLY and CDR2 FYNNEI. This CDR3 contains 13 residues. The germline V and J ends were trimmed by 2 bases and 10 bases, with 12 bases remaining between them. CDR3 residues: CASSERGFREQFF. In DNA form, the CDR3 reads TGTGCCAGCAGTGAAAGGGGTTTCAGAGAGCAGTTCTTC.